Listed below are T cell receptor beta chains from one sample, sequenced in a study of blood T cell repertoires in COVID-19. The table came from immunoSEQ multiplex PCR; TCRdb's copy has only in-frame clones and leaves some out. Of 150,000 or so clones listed, around 88% are singletons. Sequenced material: peripheral blood. All receptors come from a human donor in a cohort sampled during active COVID-19. The CDR3 runs from the conserved cysteine through the conserved F or W. The D gene is left open where the match is weak. Not every row has a clone size; where given, it reads once, few, many or a size class.

v_call	d_call	j_call	clone_size	cdr3_nt	cdr3_aa
TRBV19	TRBD1	TRBJ2-7	few	TGTGCCAGTAGTATTCGACAGGGGGGCTACGAGCAGTACTTC	CASSIRQGGYEQYF
TRBV18	NA	TRBJ1-1	NA	TGTGCCAGCTCACCACCGTCAGGGTTTGAAGCTTTCTTT	CASSPPSGFEAFF
TRBV9	TRBD2	TRBJ2-2	NA	TGTGCCAGCAGCGTAGAAGTACTAGCGGGAGAGACCGGGGAGCTGTTTTTT	CASSVEVLAGETGELFF
TRBV18	TRBD1	TRBJ2-7	NA	TGTGCCAGCTCACCACGGGGACAGGGCAGCTACGAGCAGTACTTC	CASSPRGQGSYEQYF
TRBV5-5	TRBD1	TRBJ1-2	NA	TGTGCCAGCAGTGCGCCCGATGACCCGACAGACAGGGGGGACTATGGCTACACCTTC	CASSAPDDPTDRGDYGYTF
TRBV28	TRBD1	TRBJ1-1	NA	TGTGCCAGCAGTCAGGGGGTTATGAACACTGAAGCTTTCTTT	CASSQGVMNTEAFF
TRBV6-6	TRBD1	TRBJ1-1	NA	TGTGCCAGCAGTACTGGGGACAGGGGGGTGGCTGAAGCTTTCTTT	CASSTGDRGVAEAFF
TRBV7-2	TRBD1	TRBJ1-6	few	TGTGCCAGCAGCTTGGGGGACAGTTATTCACCCCTCCACTTT	CASSLGDSYSPLHF
TRBV11-3	NA	TRBJ2-5	NA	TGTGCCAGCAGCCCCCGGGACTCAGAAGAGACCCAGTACTTC	CASSPRDSEETQYF
TRBV5-1	NA	TRBJ1-2	NA	TGCGCCAGCAGCAGGGAGGTGGTCCCCTCCTATGGCTACACCTTC	CASSREVVPSYGYTF
TRBV30	NA	TRBJ2-3	NA	TGTGCCTGGGGCGGCAGGGTAGGCGATACGCAGTATTTT	CAWGGRVGDTQYF
TRBV5-1	TRBD1	TRBJ1-4	NA	TGCGCCAGCAGCTTGGCCGGGGGACAGGGGAATGAAAAACTGTTTTTT	CASSLAGGQGNEKLFF
TRBV19	NA	TRBJ1-1	NA	TGTGCCAGTAGTATCGGGGGGTTGAACACTGAAGCTTTCTTT	CASSIGGLNTEAFF
TRBV19	NA	TRBJ1-1	NA	TGTGCCAGTAGTATGGCAGTGAACACTGAAGCTTTCTTT	CASSMAVNTEAFF
TRBV11-1	TRBD2	TRBJ2-7	NA	TGTGCCAGCAGCATGGGACTAGCGGGAGGCTACGAGCAGTACTTC	CASSMGLAGGYEQYF
TRBV5-1	TRBD2	TRBJ2-5	NA	TGCGCCAGCAGCTTAGCCCTAGCGGGGGGGGGTCAAGAGACCCAGTACTTC	CASSLALAGGGQETQYF
TRBV18	TRBD2	TRBJ2-7	NA	TGTGCCAGCTCACCGGGGCGGGGGGAGTCCTACGAGCAGTACTTC	CASSPGRGESYEQYF
TRBV5-1	TRBD2	TRBJ2-5	NA	TGCGCCAGCAGCATACTAGCGGGAAACCAAGAGACCCAGTACTTC	CASSILAGNQETQYF
TRBV7-2	TRBD1	TRBJ2-3	NA	TGTGCCAGCAGCTCCCAAGGGACAGACACAGATACGCAGTATTTT	CASSSQGTDTDTQYF
TRBV7-3	NA	TRBJ2-7	NA	TGTGCCAGCAGCGAGACTAGACGGGGCGAGCAGTACTTC	CASSETRRGEQYF
TRBV2	TRBD2	TRBJ2-7	NA	TGTGCCAGCAGGGCCTTGACTAGCGGGGACTACGAGCAGTACTTC	CASRALTSGDYEQYF
TRBV11-2	NA	TRBJ2-7	NA	TGTGCCAGCAGCTTAGAGGGAGCTCTTTCCTACGAGCAGTACTTC	CASSLEGALSYEQYF
TRBV3-1/TRBV3-2	NA	TRBJ1-4	NA	TGTGCCAGCAGGCGAGGGGAAAAACTGTTTTTT	CASRRGEKLFF
TRBV18	NA	TRBJ2-7	few	TGTGCCAGCTCACTCGACTGGCTGAGCTCCTACGAGCAGTACTTC	CASSLDWLSSYEQYF
TRBV4-3	TRBD2	TRBJ2-1	NA	TGCGCCAGCAGCCAGATGCGGGGGAATGAGAAGTTGTACAATGAGCAGTTCTTC	CASSQMRGNEKLYNEQFF
TRBV28	NA	TRBJ1-5	NA	TGTGCCAGCAGTGCGGGTGGATATAGCAATCAGCCCCAGCATTTT	CASSAGGYSNQPQHF
TRBV5-5	NA	TRBJ1-2	NA	TGTGCCAGCAGCTCAGGGGCAGCTTCCTATGGCTACACCTTC	CASSSGAASYGYTF